This TCR beta chain was captured by sequencing in a study of blood T cells in healthy people across ages. The CDR3 contains 14 residues. Looked up from germline, CDR1 is LGHNA and CDR2 is YSLEER. Trimming removed 0 bases at V and 5 bases at J, with 10 bases between. A second PCR of 7 to 11 cycles used a sample-barcoded 5' primer and a J-beta primer mix. TCRdb reanalysed the 5' RACE reads using MiXCR and keeps one entry per CDR3 protein. The table records roughly 930,000 distinct CDR3 sequences, roughly 50% of them present only once. The clonotype comes from a man under 40 in good health. What was sequenced was blood. The chain recombines TRBV4-3 with TRBJ1-1; no clear D. DNA of the CDR3: TGCGCCAGCAGCCAAGATAGGAGTGGTACTGAAGCTTTCTTT. Translation: CASSQDRSGTEAFF.